This T cell receptor (beta chain) was captured by sequencing in a study of identical twins (dated by TCRdb to the mid-2010s). Regarding the complete study: To test whether fetal clonotypes persist, the study used deep sequencing on TCR alpha and beta repertoires from monozygotic twins, unrelated adults of various ages, and cord blood. Replicate twin experiments were performed at different times using different library preparation protocols to rule out contamination.

Every donor in the study was a healthy Caucasian. The twin cohort consisted of three pairs of female monozygotic twins, all aged roughly 18 to 30 years. RNA for TCR libraries was isolated from peripheral blood mononuclear cells. Results and caveats for the whole study, not just this receptor: A weaker excess of twin sharing was found in beta out-of-frame sequences because the signal-to-noise ratio was lowered by fewer shared sequences. Invariant T cells such as MAIT and iNKT could partly confound zero-insertion analyses, though diverse VJ usage argued against this for most clonotypes. Compared with coincidental sharing between unrelated individuals, out-of-frame TCR alpha sequences shared between twins had an excess of sequences with low generation probability. Recombination models systematically underestimated out-of-frame TCR alpha sharing in monozygotic twins but agreed with sharing between unrelated individuals. Abundant cord blood beta clonotypes had fewer insertions, young adult naive repertoires showed a similar but weaker trend, and memory repertoires showed no such trend. Because the same donors could not be followed over many years, the conclusions depended on cross-sectional statistical analysis.

Library preparation used 5' RACE. The sequencer was an Illumina HiSeq 2000. Template switching introduced a universal primer binding site; the final cDNA contained a unique molecular identifier, enabling accurate counting of TCR cDNA molecules. Specific primers in the conserved constant-segment region were used to synthesize first-strand cDNA for TCR alpha and beta chains. To control for contamination, every cDNA library was double barcoded, receiving both a SMART-Mk sample barcode and Illumina barcodes. Two successive PCR steps introduced TruSeq adapter sequences along with Illumina sample barcodes. The Illumina HiSeq platform was used with custom primers to sequence TCR alpha and beta cDNA libraries. Turning to the authors' computational methods: Raw reads were processed with MiGEC to extract unique molecular identifiers, and MiXCR was used to determine CDR3 positions. Recombination models were inferred per individual with the repgenHMM and IGoR tools using an EM algorithm. Shared clonotype analysis was performed with the tcR package in R, normalizing sharing by the product of cloneset sizes. To study raw recombination free of thymic and clonal selection effects, out-of-frame nonproductive sequences were analyzed. TCRdb itself trimmed the public reads at Q25 with fastp, ran MiXCR and retained productive beta chains. A single entry per CDR3 protein holds the most common genes and DNA from its merged rows. TCRdb assigned the V and J calls; the authors' analysis was not used. This sample has fewer than 650,000 distinct CDR3 sequences in its table, and around 9.6% of those were observed once. The top ten hold 2.5% to 3% of the sample.

A distance of 21 bases separates the germline ends of V and J, which lose 0 bases and 4 bases respectively. From the germline V gene (reference sequence), CDR1 is LNHNV and CDR2 is YYDKDF. The CDR3 goes from the cysteine to the phenylalanine over 19 residues. Only CDR3 DNA is held: 57 bases, read in frame from base 1. This clonotype has just a few counts. Which antigen it targets is not known. Base qualities are not provided; no much larger clone lies one nucleotide away. Separately, the same data were catalogued under a study of yellow fever vaccine responses in identical twins. As that second study puts it: According to the authors, the vaccine-induced T cell response in identical twins seemed to be partly convergent and partly specific to each individual. In the study, vaccine-responding T cell clones were precisely tracked in identical twins.

The source is a woman aged 18-35 years in good health. Sequenced input: PBMCs. Recombination joined TRBV15 with TRBJ2-2, and perhaps TRBD2 as D gene, on 6 matching bases. This receptor has the CDR3 CATSRDLSVGGTGTGELFF. The nucleotide sequence is TGTGCCACCAGCAGAGACCTGTCCGTGGGGGGTACTGGCACCGGGGAGCTGTTTTTT.